The 10 T cell receptor beta chains in this list originate from one sample, sequenced in a study of beta chain features in type 1 diabetes. Isolated RNA was reverse transcribed in full, so expressed TCRB transcripts were sequenced. Clones were read by immunoSEQ multiplex PCR, and TCRdb kept only the in-frame ones, dropping some. The table shows some 360,000 clones, with 20% occurring only once. The source material was naive CD4+ T cells from blood. The receptors were sampled from a young woman in good health.

This clone was recorded once. The chain uses TRBV9 and TRBJ2-1, with 7 bases fitting TRBD1. The germline gives CDR1 SGDLS, CDR2 YYNGEE. V gave up 4 bases and J gave up 3 bases; unmatched junction bases: 10. The CDR3 extends over 16 amino acids. The CDR3 protein is CASSPSEGAYYNEQFF. CDR3 DNA sequence: TGTGCCAGCAGCCCGAGCGAGGGGGCGTACTACAATGAGCAGTTCTTC.

This clone turned up a few times. The CDR3 sequence is CASSQDRGQETQYF. CDR3 DNA: TGTGCCAGTAGTCAAGACAGGGGACAAGAGACCCAGTACTTC. The chain has TRBV19 and TRBJ2-5; 8 positions match TRBD1. V dropped 5 bases and J dropped 2; count of bases not matched to a gene: 4. This CDR3 has 14 residues. Germline CDR1 and CDR2: LNHDA and SQIVND (reference sequence). The complete variable domain, with remaining parts taken from reference TRBV19 and TRBJ2-5, reads DGGITQSPKYLFRKEGQNVTLSCEQNLNHDAMYWYRQDPGQGLRLIYYSQIVNDFQKGDIAEGYSVSREKKESFPLTVTSAQKNPTAFYLCASSQDRGQETQYFGPGTRLLVL.

This clone turned up a few times. The chain carries TRBV19 and TRBJ2-1; 8 bases are a match to TRBD2. The length of the CDR3 is 15 residues. Germline V CDR1 and CDR2: LNHDA, SQIVND (reference sequence). The V gene end was trimmed by 2 bases and the J gene end by 5 bases; junction bases not matched to a gene: 5. CDR3 sequence: CASSIRGLVHNEQFF. The CDR3 DNA is TGTGCCAGTAGTATAAGGGGACTAGTTCACAATGAGCAGTTCTTC.

This clone was observed a few times. The chain carries TRBV6-4 and TRBJ2-1; 9 bases are a match to TRBD1. This CDR3 has 14 residues. Germline V gives CDR1 MRHNA, CDR2 SNTAGT. Trimming cost V 2 bases and J 9 bases; bases outside gene matches: 5. The CDR3 DNA follows: TGTGCCAGCAGTGACGTCGGGACAGGGACTGAGCAGTTCTTC. As protein: CASSDVGTGTEQFF.

In this sample, this clone turned up a few times. Other DNA sequences of this sample code for an identical CDR3. The chain joins TRBV29-1 to TRBJ1-5, with D possibly matching TRBD1 (5 bases). This CDR3 contains 13 residues. The germline gives CDR1 SQVTM, CDR2 ANQGSEA. V lost 4 bases, J lost 2 bases, and 9 bases lay in between. CDR3 coding DNA: TGCAGCGTTGGAGTAGGGGGCAATCAGCCCCAGCATTTT. This codes for CSVGVGGNQPQHF.

The chain is built from TRBV29-1 and TRBJ2-2; 7 bases map to TRBD1. The CDR3 contains 15 residues. With 6 bases clipped from V and 5 bases from J, the junction kept 12 bases outside the gene matches. The germline CDR1 and CDR2 sequences are SQVTM and ANQGSEA. The CDR3 nucleotides read TGCAGCGTCGTCGAGGGACAGCTGGTGACCGGGGAGCTGTTTTTT. It encodes CSVVEGQLVTGELFF.

The gene calls are TRBV30 and TRBJ2-1, with 7 positions matching TRBD2. Trimming removed 3 bases from V and 8 bases from J; junction bases left unmatched: 7. CDR3 size: 13 residues. Germline V gene sequence: CDR1 GTSNPN, CDR2 SVGIG (reference sequence). Here the CDR3 DNA reads TGTGCCTGGAGCCCCCTGGGAGGGGATGAGCAGTTCTTC. As protein: CAWSPLGGDEQFF.

CDR3 nucleotides: TGTGCCAGCAGCCCCCCTGGCGGGAGGAGGACCTACGAGCAGTACTTC. It yields the protein CASSPPGGRRTYEQYF. The chain employs TRBV7-9 and TRBJ2-7; 8 nucleotides match TRBD2. From germline, CDR1 is SEHNR and CDR2 FQNEAQ (reference sequence). V was clipped by 5 bases and J by 2 bases; unmatched bases: 11. The CDR3 sequence is 16 residues long.

The J gene is TRBJ1-6, the V gene TRBV6-5, with 7 nucleotides matching TRBD1. Per the germline V gene, CDR1 is MNHEY and CDR2 is SVGAGI. There are 15 residues in the CDR3. V lost 2 bases and J lost 4; bases outside the gene matches: 2. This CDR3 reads CASSYLGQYNSPLHF. The CDR3 DNA reads as TGTGCCAGCAGTTACCTGGGACAGTATAATTCACCCCTCCACTTT.

This clone was seen just once. V usage is TRBV4-1 and J usage is TRBJ2-3, with 7 bases matching TRBD1. V dropped 0 bases and J dropped 4; count of bases not matched to a gene: 13. Germline V gives CDR1 MGHRA, CDR2 YSYEKL. There are 18 residues in the CDR3. CDR3 region: CASSQDKLETGTADTQYF. For the CDR3, the DNA is TGCGCCAGCAGCCAAGATAAGCTCGAGACAGGGACCGCAGATACGCAGTATTTT.